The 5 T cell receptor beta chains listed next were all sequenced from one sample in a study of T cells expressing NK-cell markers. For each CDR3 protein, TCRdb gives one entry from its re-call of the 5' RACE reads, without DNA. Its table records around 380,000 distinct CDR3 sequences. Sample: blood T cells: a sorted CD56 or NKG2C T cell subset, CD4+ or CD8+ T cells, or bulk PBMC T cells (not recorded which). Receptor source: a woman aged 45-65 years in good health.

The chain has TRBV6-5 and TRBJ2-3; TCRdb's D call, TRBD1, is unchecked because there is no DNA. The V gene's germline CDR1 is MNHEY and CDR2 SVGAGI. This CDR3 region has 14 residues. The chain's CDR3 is CASRPVRQGHTQYF.

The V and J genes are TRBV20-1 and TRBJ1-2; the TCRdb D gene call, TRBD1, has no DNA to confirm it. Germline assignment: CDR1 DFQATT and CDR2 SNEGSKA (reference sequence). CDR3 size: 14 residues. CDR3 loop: CSATPYGDGYGYTF.

The CDR3 is CASSFTGTSEYF. The chain recombines TRBV7-6 with TRBJ2-3; the D gene TCRdb calls, TRBD2, cannot be checked with no DNA. Germline V CDR1 and CDR2: SGHVS, FNYEAQ. The CDR3 runs 12 residues.

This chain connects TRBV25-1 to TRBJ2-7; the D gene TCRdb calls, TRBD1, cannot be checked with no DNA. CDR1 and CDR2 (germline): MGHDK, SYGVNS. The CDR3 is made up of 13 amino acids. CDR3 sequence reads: CATPPGDAYEQYF.

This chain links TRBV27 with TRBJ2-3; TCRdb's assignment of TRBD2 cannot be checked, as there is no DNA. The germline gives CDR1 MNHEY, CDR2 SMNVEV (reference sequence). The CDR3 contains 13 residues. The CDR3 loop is CASALILTDTQYF.